This T cell receptor beta chain was observed in a study of CD4+ T cells in melanoma. The method was immunoSEQ multiplex PCR; TCRdb's version includes in-frame clones alone and lacks a portion of them. The profile covers more than 12,000 clones, with about 60% appearing a single time and roughly a sixth taken by the ten largest. This clone came up a few times. V was clipped by 6 bases and J by 3 bases, with 11 bases between them. The V gene's germline CDR1 is KGHSH and CDR2 LQKENI. This CDR3 spans 13 amino acids. The rearrangement joins TRBV18 to TRBJ1-1, with no clear D. This clonotype originated in a human donor with melanoma. The sequencing sample was made of cells from a culture (not recorded whether cultured in vitro). CDR3 in DNA: TGTGCCAGCTCGGCCGACCCGTACACTGAAGCTTTCTTT. It encodes CASSADPYTEAFF.